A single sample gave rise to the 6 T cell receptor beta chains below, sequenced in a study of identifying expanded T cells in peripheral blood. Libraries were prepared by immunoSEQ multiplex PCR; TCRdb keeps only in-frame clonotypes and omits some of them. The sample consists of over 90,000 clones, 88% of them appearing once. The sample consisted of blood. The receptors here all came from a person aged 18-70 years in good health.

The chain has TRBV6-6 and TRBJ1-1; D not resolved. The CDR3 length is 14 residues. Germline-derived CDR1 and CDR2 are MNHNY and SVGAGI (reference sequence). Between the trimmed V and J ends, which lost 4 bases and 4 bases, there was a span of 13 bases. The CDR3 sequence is CASSSYTHTTEAFF. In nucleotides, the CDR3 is TGTGCCAGCAGTTCGTATACTCATACCACTGAAGCTTTCTTT.

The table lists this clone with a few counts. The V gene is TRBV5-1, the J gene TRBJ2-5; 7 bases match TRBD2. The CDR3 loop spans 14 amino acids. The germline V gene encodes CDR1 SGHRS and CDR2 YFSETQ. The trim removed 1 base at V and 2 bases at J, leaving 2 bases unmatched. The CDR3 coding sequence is TGCGCCAGCAGCTTGAGCGGGACGCAAGAGACCCAGTACTTC. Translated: CASSLSGTQETQYF. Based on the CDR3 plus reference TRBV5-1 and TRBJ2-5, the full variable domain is KAGVTQTPRYLIKTRGQQVTLSCSPISGHRSVSWYQQTPGQGLQFLFEYFSETQRNKGNFPGRFSGRQFSNSRSEMNVSTLELGDSALYLCASSLSGTQETQYFGPGTRLLVL.

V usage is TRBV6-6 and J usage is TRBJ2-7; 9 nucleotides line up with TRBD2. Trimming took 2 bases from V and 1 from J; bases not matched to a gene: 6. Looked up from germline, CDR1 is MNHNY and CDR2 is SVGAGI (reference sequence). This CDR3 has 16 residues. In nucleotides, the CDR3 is TGTGCCAGCAGTTACGCGCGCGGGGGGGTTTCCTACGAGCAGTACTTC. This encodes CASSYARGGVSYEQYF.

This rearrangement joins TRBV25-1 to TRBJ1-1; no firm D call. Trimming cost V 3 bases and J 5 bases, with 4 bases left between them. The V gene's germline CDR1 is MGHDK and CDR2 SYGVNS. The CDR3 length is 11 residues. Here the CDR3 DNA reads TGTGCCAGCAGTGAGGTTACTGAAGCTTTCTTT. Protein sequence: CASSEVTEAFF.

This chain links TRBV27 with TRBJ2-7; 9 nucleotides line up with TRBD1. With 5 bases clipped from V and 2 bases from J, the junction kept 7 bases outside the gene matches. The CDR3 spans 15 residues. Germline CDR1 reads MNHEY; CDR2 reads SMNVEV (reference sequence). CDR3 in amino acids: CASSNPGQGTYEQYF. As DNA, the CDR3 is TGTGCCAGCAGTAACCCGGGACAGGGAACCTACGAGCAGTACTTC.

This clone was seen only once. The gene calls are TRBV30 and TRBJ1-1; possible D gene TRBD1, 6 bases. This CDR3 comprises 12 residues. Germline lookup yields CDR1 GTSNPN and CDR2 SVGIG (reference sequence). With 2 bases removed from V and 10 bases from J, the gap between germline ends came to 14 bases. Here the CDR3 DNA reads TGTGCCTGGAGTCTGGACAGCCAGCGAGCTTTCTTT. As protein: CAWSLDSQRAFF.